This TCR beta chain is drawn from a study of spatial heterogeneity in lung cancer. The study's findings and limits: Tumor mutation counts were tracked by expanded intratumoral alpha and beta TCR counts.

As to time point: sample taken at primary tumor resection. Untreated early-stage non-small cell lung cancer patients, some 70 in total, were the donors. Individual TCR cDNA molecules each bore their own unique molecular identifier. TCRdb recomputed calls from the 5' RACE reads with MiXCR, one row per CDR3 protein. The sample lists about 6,900 distinct CDR3 sequences, roughly 12% occurring once. This clonotype has at least ten counts. Its antigen is undetermined. A library made for alpha chains picked up this beta chain off target, so its size means little. The germline gives CDR1 LGHNA, CDR2 YNFKEQ. The CDR3 has 15 amino acids. The V end was cut by 0 bases, the J end by 3 bases, with 9 bases between.

The sample here was lung tumor tissue, taken at surgery. The chain uses TRBV4-2 and TRBJ1-5; unclear D gene. This clonotype was sampled from a male donor with early-stage non-small cell lung cancer. The CDR3 loop reads CASSQDGDHNQPQHF. The CDR3, as DNA: TGTGCCAGCAGCCAAGATGGGGATCACAATCAGCCCCAGCATTTT.